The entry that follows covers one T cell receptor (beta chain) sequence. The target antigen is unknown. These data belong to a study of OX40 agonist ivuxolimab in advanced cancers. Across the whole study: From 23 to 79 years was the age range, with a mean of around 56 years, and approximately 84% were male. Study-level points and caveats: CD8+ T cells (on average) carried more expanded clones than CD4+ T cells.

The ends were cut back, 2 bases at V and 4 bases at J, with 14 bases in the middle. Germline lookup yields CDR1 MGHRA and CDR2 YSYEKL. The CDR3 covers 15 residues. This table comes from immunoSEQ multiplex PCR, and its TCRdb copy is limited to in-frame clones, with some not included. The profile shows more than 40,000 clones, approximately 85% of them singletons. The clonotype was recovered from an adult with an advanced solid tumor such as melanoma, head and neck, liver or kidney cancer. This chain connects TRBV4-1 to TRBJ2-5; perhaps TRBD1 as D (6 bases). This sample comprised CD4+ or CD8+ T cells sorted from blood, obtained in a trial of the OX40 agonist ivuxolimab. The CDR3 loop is CASSQSQGLSETQYF. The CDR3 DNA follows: TGCGCCAGCAGCCAATCACAGGGCTTGTCAGAGACCCAGTACTTC.